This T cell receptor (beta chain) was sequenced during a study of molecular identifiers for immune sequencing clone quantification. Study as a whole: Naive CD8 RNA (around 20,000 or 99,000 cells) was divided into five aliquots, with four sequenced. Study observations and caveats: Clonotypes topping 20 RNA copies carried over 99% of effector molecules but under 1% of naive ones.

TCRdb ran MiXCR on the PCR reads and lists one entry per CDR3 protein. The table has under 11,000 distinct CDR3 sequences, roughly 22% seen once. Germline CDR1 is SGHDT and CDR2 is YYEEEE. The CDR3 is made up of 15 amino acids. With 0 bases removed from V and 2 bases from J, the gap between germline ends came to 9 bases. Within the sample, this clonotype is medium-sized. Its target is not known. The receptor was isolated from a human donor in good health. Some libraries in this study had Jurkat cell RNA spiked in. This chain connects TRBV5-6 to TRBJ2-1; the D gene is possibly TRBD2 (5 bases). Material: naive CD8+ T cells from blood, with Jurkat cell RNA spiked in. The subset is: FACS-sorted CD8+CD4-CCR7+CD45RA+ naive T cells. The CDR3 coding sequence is TGTGCCAGCAGCTTGGCTCGGGATACCTACAATGAGCAGTTCTTC. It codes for CASSLARDTYNEQFF.